The 5 T cell receptor beta chains given below trace back to one sample, sequenced in a study of T cell responses to AZD1222 COVID-19 vaccine. Measured with immunoSEQ multiplex PCR; TCRdb has only the in-frame clones, and not every one. The profile covers about 93,000 clones, with over 70% appearing a single time and around 17% taken by the ten largest. The specimen comprised peripheral blood, sampled on day 0 of AZD1222 vaccination. These receptors were taken from an adult in good health.

The V gene is TRBV28, the J gene TRBJ2-1; 11 bases fit TRBD2. The CDR3 totals 15 residues. CDR1 and CDR2 (germline): MDHEN, SYDVKM. Germline trimming cut 4 bases from V and 2 bases from J; bases unmatched to any gene: 1. The CDR3 sequence is CASSYSGRAYNEQFF. The CDR3 DNA follows: TGTGCCAGCAGTTATAGCGGGAGGGCCTACAATGAGCAGTTCTTC.

The chain recombines TRBV20-1 with TRBJ1-1; D perhaps matches TRBD1 (6 bases). Germline CDR1 and CDR2: DFQATT and SNEGSKA (reference sequence). The CDR3 totals 12 residues. V lost 3 bases and J 10 bases, leaving 15 bases between the germline ends. The CDR3, as DNA: TGCAGTGCTAGTACAGGGATGGGGGGAGCTTTCTTT. Amino acids: CSASTGMGGAFF.

This rearrangement joins TRBV24-1 to TRBJ1-2, with TRBD1 matching 7 bases. The J segment lost 3 bases and the V segment lost 9 bases, leaving 9 bases of the junction unmatched. Germline V gene sequence: CDR1 KGHDR, CDR2 SFDVKD. The CDR3 has 14 amino acids. The DNA for the CDR3 is TGTGCCACCTTGAAGGACAGGCTGTACTATGGCTACACCTTC. This sequence encodes CATLKDRLYYGYTF.

The chain uses TRBV20-1 and TRBJ2-3; no clear D. This CDR3 has 11 residues. Trimming took 6 bases from V and 10 from J, leaving 14 bases between them. From germline, CDR1 is DFQATT and CDR2 SNEGSKA (reference sequence). The CDR3 DNA follows: TGCAGTGCCAGCCAGTCTAAGTCGCAGTATTTT. It translates to CSASQSKSQYF.

The chain carries TRBV19 and TRBJ1-1, with 8 bases identical to TRBD1. The CDR3 covers 14 residues. J lost 4 bases, V lost 3 bases, and 4 bases had no gene match. Germline assignment: CDR1 LNHDA and CDR2 SQIVND (reference sequence). The CDR3 region has the DNA TGTGCCAGTAGTATCCAGGGGGCCGGCACTGAAGCTTTCTTT. Translated, it gives CASSIQGAGTEAFF.